The entry that follows covers one TCR beta chain sequence. This sample is part of a study of technical replicates of blood from several donors. Clones were sequenced by immunoSEQ multiplex PCR, and TCRdb holds only the in-frame ones, with some missing. The data hold 80,000 or so clones, with approximately 94% observed a single time. Material for sequencing was T cells isolated from PBMCs. The source of this sequence is a human donor in good health.

CDR3 in DNA: TGTGCCAGCAGTTTATCGCAAAACGCCCAGGGGCAAGGCTACACCTTC. Protein product: CASSLSQNAQGQGYTF. This chain links TRBV27 with TRBJ1-2; tentatively, D is TRBD1 (6 bases). This CDR3 region has 16 residues. Trimming shortened V by 0 bases and J by 8 bases, and 19 bases separated the two germline ends. Germline values: CDR1 MNHEY, CDR2 SMNVEV (reference sequence).